This T cell receptor (beta chain) was identified during a study of T cells in Graves' hyperthyroidism and ophthalmopathy. Turning to the study itself: Upon initial diagnosis and before any treatment, peripheral blood was collected.

Graves' hyperthyroidism without ophthalmopathy progression within 18 months was termed stable. The table lists this clonotype with many counts. The antigen remains unidentified. The V and J ends lost 1 base and 4 bases respectively, with 19 bases between them. CDR3 length: 17 residues. Germline V CDR1 and CDR2: LGHNT, FRNRAP. The study, taken as a whole, reports: Within blood appeared most thyroid clonotypes that had expanded above 0.001.

The TCR beta CDR3 regions underwent amplification using RNA transcripts as the source. A first-round RT-PCR of the TCR CDR3 used the HTBI primer set. Each CDR3 protein gets one entry after TCRdb re-called the multiplex PCR reads with MiXCR. The sample yields fewer than 400,000 distinct CDR3 sequences, roughly 25% seen once. The sequenced material came from blood. The chain recombines TRBV12-5 with TRBJ1-2; D is perhaps TRBD1 (5 bases). The receptor was isolated from a man aged 45 to 65 with Graves' hyperthyroidism. The CDR3: CASGLAMDKDEVYGYTF. The DNA for the CDR3 is TGTGCTAGTGGTTTGGCTATGGACAAGGACGAGGTCTATGGCTACACCTTC. Full variable domain (remainder filled in from reference TRBV12-5 and TRBJ1-2): DARVTQTPRHKVTEMGQEVTMRCQPILGHNTVFWYRQTMMQGLELLAYFRNRAPLDDSGMPKDRFSAEMPDATLATLKIQPSEPRDSAVYFCASGLAMDKDEVYGYTFGSGTRLTVV.